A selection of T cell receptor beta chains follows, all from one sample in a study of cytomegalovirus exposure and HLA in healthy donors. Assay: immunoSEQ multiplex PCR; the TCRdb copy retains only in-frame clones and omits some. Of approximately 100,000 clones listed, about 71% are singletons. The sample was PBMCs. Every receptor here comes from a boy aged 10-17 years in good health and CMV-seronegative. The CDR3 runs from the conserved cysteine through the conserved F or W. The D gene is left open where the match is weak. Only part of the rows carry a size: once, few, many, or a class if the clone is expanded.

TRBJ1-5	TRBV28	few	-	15	TGTGCCAGCAGTTTCCCGGACAGCCACAATCAGCCCCAGCATTTT	CASSFPDSHNQPQHF
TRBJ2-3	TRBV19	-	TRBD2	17	TGTGCCAGTAGTACCTACGGAGCGGGGCCTAGCACAGATACGCAGTATTTT	CASSTYGAGPSTDTQYF
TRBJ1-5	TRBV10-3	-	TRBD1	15	TGTGCCATCAGTGAGTCGGGACAGGGCAATCAGCCCCAGCATTTT	CAISESGQGNQPQHF
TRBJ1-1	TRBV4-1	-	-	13	TGCGCCAGCAGCGACAGAGTGAACACTGAAGCTTTCTTT	CASSDRVNTEAFF
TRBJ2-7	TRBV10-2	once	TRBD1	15	TGCGCCAGCATAAGGGGACAGGGGGGAGACTACGAGCAGTACTTC	CASIRGQGGDYEQYF
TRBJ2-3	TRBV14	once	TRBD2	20	TGTGCCAGCAGCCCTTTGGGACTAGCGGGCTTAATGGGTGGCACAGATACGCAGTATTTT	CASSPLGLAGLMGGTDTQYF
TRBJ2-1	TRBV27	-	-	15	TGTGCCAGCAGTTTTGAGGGCCAGCCCTACAATGAGCAGTTCTTC	CASSFEGQPYNEQFF
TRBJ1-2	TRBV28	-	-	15	TGTGCCAGCACCACGAGAAAAGGACTCAACTATGGCTACACCTTC	CASTTRKGLNYGYTF
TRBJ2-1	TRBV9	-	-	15	TGTGCCAGCAGCGATCAGGGAAGCTCCTACAATGAGCAGTTCTTC	CASSDQGSSYNEQFF
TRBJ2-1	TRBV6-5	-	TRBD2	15	TGTGCCAGCAGTTACGAGGCGGGGGGGTTCAATGAGCAGTTCTTC	CASSYEAGGFNEQFF
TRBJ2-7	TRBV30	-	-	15	TGTGCCTGGAGGGGGACTGGCGGGAAGACCTACGAGCAGTACTTC	CAWRGTGGKTYEQYF
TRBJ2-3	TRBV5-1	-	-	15	TGCGCCAGCAGCTACAGACAGGACGCCACAGATACGCAGTATTTT	CASSYRQDATDTQYF
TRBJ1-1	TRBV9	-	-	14	TGTGCCAGCAGCGTAGGAAGGGGGAACACTGAAGCTTTCTTT	CASSVGRGNTEAFF
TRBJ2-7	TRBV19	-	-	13	TGTGCCAGTAGTGATCTCGGGACCTACGAGCAGTACTTC	CASSDLGTYEQYF
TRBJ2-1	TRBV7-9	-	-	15	TGTGCCAGCAGCTCCCAGGGAAGCTCCTACAATGAGCAGTTCTTC	CASSSQGSSYNEQFF
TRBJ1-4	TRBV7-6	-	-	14	TGTGCCAGCAGCCGGACAGTAACTAATGAAAAACTGTTTTTT	CASSRTVTNEKLFF
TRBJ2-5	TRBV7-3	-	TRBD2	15	TGTGCCAGCAGCAAAGGACTAGCCCAGGGGGAGACCCAGTACTTC	CASSKGLAQGETQYF
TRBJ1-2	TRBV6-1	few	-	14	TGTGCCAGCAGTCGGGGGGATTTTGGCTATGGCTACACCTTC	CASSRGDFGYGYTF
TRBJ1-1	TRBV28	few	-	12	TGTGCCAGCAGTTTACAATCCCCTGAAGCTTTCTTT	CASSLQSPEAFF
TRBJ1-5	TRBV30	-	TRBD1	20	TGTGCCTGGAGTTCAGCCGGCGGGACAGGGGTTCGGAGGCTTGATCAGCCCCAGCATTTT	CAWSSAGGTGVRRLDQPQHF
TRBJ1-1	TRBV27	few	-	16	TGTGCCAGCAGTACTATAAGCGGCCAAACGAACACTGAAGCTTTCTTT	CASSTISGQTNTEAFF
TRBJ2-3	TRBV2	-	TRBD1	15	TGTGCCAGCAGTTTAGACCGGGACAGCGACGATACGCAGTATTTT	CASSLDRDSDDTQYF
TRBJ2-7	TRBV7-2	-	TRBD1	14	TGTGCCAGCAGCTTAGGACAGGGGGTATACGAGCAGTACTTC	CASSLGQGVYEQYF
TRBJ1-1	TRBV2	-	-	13	TGTGCCAGCAGACCGGGACTCCAGAGTGAAGCTTTCTTT	CASRPGLQSEAFF
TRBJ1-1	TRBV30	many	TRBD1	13	TGTGCCTGGAGTTTCAGGGGGGCCACTGAAGCTTTCTTT	CAWSFRGATEAFF
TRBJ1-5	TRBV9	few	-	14	TGTGCCAGCAGCCAGGTGGCAGGGCCCCAGCCCCAGCATTTT	CASSQVAGPQPQHF
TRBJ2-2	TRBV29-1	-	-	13	TGCAGCGCGACAGGACTAGTCGCCGGGGAGCTGTTTTTT	CSATGLVAGELFF
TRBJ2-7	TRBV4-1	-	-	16	TGCGCCAGCAGCCAATTTGTCGGGGTAGGATCTCGGGAGCAGTACTTC	CASSQFVGVGSREQYF
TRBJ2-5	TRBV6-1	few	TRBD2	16	TGTGCCAGCAGTGACCGACTAGCGGGGGGGTATGAGACCCAGTACTTC	CASSDRLAGGYETQYF
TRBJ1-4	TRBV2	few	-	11	TGTGCCAGCACCATTAATGAAAAACTGTTTTTT	CASTINEKLFF
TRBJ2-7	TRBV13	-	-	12	TGTGCCAGCAGCCCCGGCTCCTACGAGCAGTACTTC	CASSPGSYEQYF
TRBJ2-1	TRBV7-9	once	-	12	TGTGCCAGCAGCTCTACCTCGAATGAGCAGTTCTTC	CASSSTSNEQFF
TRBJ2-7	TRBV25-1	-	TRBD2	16	TGTGCCAGCTCCTATAGACTAGCGGGGGGCACCCACGAGCAGTACTTC	CASSYRLAGGTHEQYF
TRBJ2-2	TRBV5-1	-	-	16	TGCGCCAGCAGCTTGGAGGGACACGCGAACACCGGGGAGCTGTTTTTT	CASSLEGHANTGELFF
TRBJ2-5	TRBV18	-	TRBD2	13	TGTGCCAGCTCACCTTGGGAGGGAGAGACCCAGTACTTC	CASSPWEGETQYF
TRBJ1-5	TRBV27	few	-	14	TGTGCCAGCAGTCCAGGAGGTGGCAATCAGCCCCAGCATTTT	CASSPGGGNQPQHF
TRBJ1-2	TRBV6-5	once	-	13	TGTGCCAGCAGTTACGGCGGCACCTATGGCTACACCTTC	CASSYGGTYGYTF
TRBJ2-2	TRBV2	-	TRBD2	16	TGTGCCAGCAGACCACTAGCGGGGGACTTGACCGGGGAGCTGTTTTTT	CASRPLAGDLTGELFF
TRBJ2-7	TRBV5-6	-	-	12	TGTGCCAGCAGCTCCGGGACCTACGAGCAGTACTTC	CASSSGTYEQYF
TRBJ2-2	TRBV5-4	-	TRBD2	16	TGTGCCAGCAGCGGGACTAGCGGACCGAACACCGGGGAGCTGTTTTTT	CASSGTSGPNTGELFF
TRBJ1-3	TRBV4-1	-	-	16	TGCGCCAGCAGCCAAGATACGGAGGGATCCGGAAACACCATATATTTT	CASSQDTEGSGNTIYF
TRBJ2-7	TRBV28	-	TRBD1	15	TGTGCCAGCAGTAGTACAGGGGGAGGCTCCTACGAGCAGTACTTC	CASSSTGGGSYEQYF
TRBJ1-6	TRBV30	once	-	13	TGTGCCTGGACCAGGGCAGTGTATTCACCCCTCCACTTT	CAWTRAVYSPLHF
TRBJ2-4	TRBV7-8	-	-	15	TGTGCCAGCAGCTTAGATGTGGGGCAGAGGAACATTCAGTACTTC	CASSLDVGQRNIQYF
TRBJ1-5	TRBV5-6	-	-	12	TGTGCCACCTCGTCCGGGGATCAGCCCCAGCATTTT	CATSSGDQPQHF
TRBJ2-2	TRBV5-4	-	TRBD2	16	TGTGCCAGCAGCCAACGGGGGGGGAGCCTAGTCGGGGAGCTGTTTTTT	CASSQRGGSLVGELFF
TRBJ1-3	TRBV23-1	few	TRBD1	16	TGCGCCAGCAGTCAACCTACAGGGGGCTCTGGAAACACCATATATTTT	CASSQPTGGSGNTIYF
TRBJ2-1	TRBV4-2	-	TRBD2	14	TGTGCCAGCAGCCGGTCTAGCGGGGACAATGAGCAGTTCTTC	CASSRSSGDNEQFF
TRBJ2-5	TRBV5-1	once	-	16	TGCGCCAGCAGCTTGGATCCCCCGCGGGATCAAGAGACCCAGTACTTC	CASSLDPPRDQETQYF
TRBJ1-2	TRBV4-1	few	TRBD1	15	TGCGCCAGCAGCCCGGGACAGGGAACTAACTATGGCTACACCTTC	CASSPGQGTNYGYTF
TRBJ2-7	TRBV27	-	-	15	TGTGCCAGCAGTTTATCGGGGCCGCGGTACTACGAGCAGTACTTC	CASSLSGPRYYEQYF
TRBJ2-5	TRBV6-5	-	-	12	TGTGCCAGCGGGGAGATCCAAGAGACCCAGTACTTC	CASGEIQETQYF
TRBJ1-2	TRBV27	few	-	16	TGTGCCAGCAGTACAATAAGGGGCCCCTCTAACTATGGCTACACCTTC	CASSTIRGPSNYGYTF
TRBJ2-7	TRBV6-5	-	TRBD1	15	TGTGCCAGCAGTAGGGGACAGGGGACCTCCTACGAGCAGTACTTC	CASSRGQGTSYEQYF
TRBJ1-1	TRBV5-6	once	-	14	TGTGCCAGCAGCTTGCCCCCAACAGGGAATGAAGCTTTCTTT	CASSLPPTGNEAFF